This T cell receptor (beta chain) was captured in a study of blood T cell repertoires in COVID-19 (dated by TCRdb to the early 2020s). Broadly, across the study: Samples from collaborators originated in the United States, Italy and Spain and spanned both the acute and convalescent phases of COVID-19. The dataset comprised deeply sampled blood TCRbeta repertoires from subjects exposed to, actively infected with, or recovered from COVID-19. Where available, HLA class I and class II types were obtained from metadata supplied by the sample provider rather than from assay-based typing. A de-identified subject ID, COVID-19 status, age in years and sex were almost always included in the sample metadata. The material from the prospective study consisted of cDNA or gDNA derived from T cells, B-cell-depleted T cells, or PBMCs. Samples came from the ongoing ImmuneRACE study (first 160 participants) plus 1,254 subjects from 6 global collaborators. A freely available public database, intended as a resource for researchers studying the immune response to SARS-CoV-2, is where the repertoires were released.

Participants in the prospective study were enrolled through a virtual design, were aged roughly 18 to 100 years, and lived in 20 to 30 United States geographic areas. In the prospective study, participants were assigned to cohorts based on the clinical history participants reported in a screening survey and a study questionnaire. Each participant in the prospective study had whole blood, serum and a nasopharyngeal or oropharyngeal swab collected by mobile phlebotomists. Additional blood draws and questionnaires over an approximately 2-month period could optionally be provided by prospective study participants. Prospective study blood samples were shipped either frozen or at room temperature before DNA extraction. The germline V gene encodes CDR1 MNHEY and CDR2 SVGAGI. Germline trimming amounts to 5 bases on V and 7 bases on J, with 7 as the count of junction bases outside the gene matches. The CDR3 runs 14 amino acids, cysteine and phenylalanine included. CDR3 DNA is the only sequence kept; it has 42 bases, read in frame from the first base.

Compared with the rest of its sample, this clone is medium-sized (0.01 to 0.1%). The target of this receptor is not known. There are no base qualities to consult, and no much larger clone falls within one base. Paper-wide results and their limitations: The quantity of clinical and demographic metadata differed by source and by participant and was supplied without curation.

The immunoSEQ Assay, a bias-controlled multiplex PCR, was used to amplify TCRbeta CDR3 regions from genomic DNA. On the authors' methods: The number of nucleated cells in each sample was estimated from the amplification of reference gene primers within the assay. To quantify the absolute abundance of each unique TCRbeta CDR3 rearrangement, sequence reads were collapsed and filtered. For each sample, productive Simpson clonality was calculated as the square root of Simpson's diversity index across productive rearrangements. TCRdb limited this immuneACCESS table to in-frame rearrangements with V and J called. A share of clones is missing; checked studies link under half to unresolved V genes, and the rest is unexplained. That table furnishes V, J and clone size, whereas the DNA furnished D and trimming. The sample table lists 200,000 to 250,000 clones, around 90% of them with a count of one. Of the sample, 14% to 15% falls within the top ten clones.

The receptor chain draws on TRBV6-5 and TRBJ1-2, with 10 central nucleotides matching TRBD1. This clonotype originated in a woman in her forties or fifties with acute COVID-19. The sample was PBMCs or T cells enriched from blood (not recorded which). The nucleotide sequence is TGTGCCAGCAGTCCGGGACAGGGGAACGTTGGCTACACCTTC. This encodes CASSPGQGNVGYTF.